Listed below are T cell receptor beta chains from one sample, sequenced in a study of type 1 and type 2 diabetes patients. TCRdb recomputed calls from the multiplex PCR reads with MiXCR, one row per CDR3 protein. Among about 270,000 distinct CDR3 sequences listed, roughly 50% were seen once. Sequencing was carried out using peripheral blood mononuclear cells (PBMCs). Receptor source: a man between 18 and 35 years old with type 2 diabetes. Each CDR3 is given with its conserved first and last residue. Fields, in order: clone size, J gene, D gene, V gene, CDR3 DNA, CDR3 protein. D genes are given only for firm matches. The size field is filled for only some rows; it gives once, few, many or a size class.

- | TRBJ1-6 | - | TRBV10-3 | TGTGCCAGCAGGACTTCACAGCAATATAATTCACCCCTCCACTTT | CASRTSQQYNSPLHF
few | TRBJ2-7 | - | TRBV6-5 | TGTGCCAGCAGTTACAGACGACAGGACAGTACCTACGAGCAGTACTTC | CASSYRRQDSTYEQYF
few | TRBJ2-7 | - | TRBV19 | TGTGCCAGTAGTATCCCTGGGACACCCTCCTACGAGCAGTACTTC | CASSIPGTPSYEQYF
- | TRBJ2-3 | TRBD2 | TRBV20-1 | TGCAGTCCCCGACTAGCGGGAGTATCTTCGACAGATACGCAGTATTTT | CSPRLAGVSSTDTQYF
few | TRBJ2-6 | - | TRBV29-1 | TGCAGCGTTGTTTGGGGGTCAGGGGCCAACGTCCTGACTTTC | CSVVWGSGANVLTF
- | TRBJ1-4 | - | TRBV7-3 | TGCGCCAGCGGAAACCGGGACGGCAATGAAAAACTGTTTTTT | CASGNRDGNEKLFF
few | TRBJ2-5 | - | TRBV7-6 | TGTGCCAGCAGCTTAGATTTCCGGACCCAGTACTTC | CASSLDFRTQYF
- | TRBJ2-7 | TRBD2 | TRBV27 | TGTGCCAGCAGTTTCCGACTAGCGGGGTCGGGGGCTTACGAGCAGTACTTC | CASSFRLAGSGAYEQYF
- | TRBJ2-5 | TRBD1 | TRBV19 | TGTGCCAGTGGGGGACAGGGGCATCAAGAGACCCAGTACTTC | CASGGQGHQETQYF
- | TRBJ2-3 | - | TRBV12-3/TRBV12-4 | TGTGCCGGCGGTTCAGGCGGCACAGATACGCAGTATTTT | CAGGSGGTDTQYF
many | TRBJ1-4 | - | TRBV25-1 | TGTGCCAGCAGTGATTTACAGGGTGAGGGAAAAGAAAAACTGTTTTTT | CASSDLQGEGKEKLFF
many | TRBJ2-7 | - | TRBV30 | TGTGCCTGGAGCTGGGGAGGAAACGAGCAGTACTTC | CAWSWGGNEQYF
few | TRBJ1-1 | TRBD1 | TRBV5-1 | TGCGCCAGCAGCTTGGTCCCGGACAGGGGAGCTTTCTTT | CASSLVPDRGAFF
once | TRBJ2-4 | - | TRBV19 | TGTGCCAGTAGTACGGGACTCCCGGGGGCCAAAAACATTCAGTACTTC | CASSTGLPGAKNIQYF
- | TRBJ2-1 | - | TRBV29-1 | TGCAGCGTTGATCGGGGGATCTCAGAAAGCTCCTACAATGAGCAGTTCTTC | CSVDRGISESSYNEQFF
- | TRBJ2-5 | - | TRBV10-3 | TGTGCCAGCAGTTCCCCATCGAACCCTCAAGAGACCCAGTACTTC | CASSSPSNPQETQYF
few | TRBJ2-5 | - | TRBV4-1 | TGCGCCAGCAGCCAAGGAGGCGAATTCCAAGAGACCCAGTACTTC | CASSQGGEFQETQYF
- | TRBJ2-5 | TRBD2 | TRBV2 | TGTGCCGGGGTCCGAGGCGGGAGGCCGAACCGAGAGACCCAGTACTTC | CAGVRGGRPNRETQYF
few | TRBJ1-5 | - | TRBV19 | TGTGCCAGTAGTGATCGGGACACTTCACAGCCCCAGCATTTT | CASSDRDTSQPQHF
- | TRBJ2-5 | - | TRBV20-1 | TGCAGTGCCCCTAAGCGGGAAGAGACCCAGTACTTC | CSAPKREETQYF
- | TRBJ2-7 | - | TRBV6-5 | TGTGCCAGCAGTTACAGTAGCGGACCTTCCTACGAGCAGTACTTC | CASSYSSGPSYEQYF
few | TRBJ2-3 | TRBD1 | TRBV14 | TGTGCCAGCAGCCCCCACCCTCCGGGACAGGGGACAGATACGCAGTATTTT | CASSPHPPGQGTDTQYF
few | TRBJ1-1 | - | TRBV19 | TGTGCCAGTAGCCCTCGTGGGGGCCCAAGGAACACTGAAGCTTTCTTT | CASSPRGGPRNTEAFF
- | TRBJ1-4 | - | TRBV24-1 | TGTGCCAGCAGTGAAGTTTGGGGGGCAGGCGGAAAACTGTTTTTT | CASSEVWGAGGKLFF
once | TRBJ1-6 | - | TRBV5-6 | TGTGCCAGCAGCTTTGATAATTCACCCCTCCACTTT | CASSFDNSPLHF
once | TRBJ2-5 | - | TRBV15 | TGTGCCAGCAGCAACCAACCAGGGTACTTAGAGACCCAGTACTTC | CASSNQPGYLETQYF
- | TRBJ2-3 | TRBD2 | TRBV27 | TGTGCCAGCAGTTACGGGAGGGGGGGCGGCGGGCAGTATTTT | CASSYGRGGGGQYF
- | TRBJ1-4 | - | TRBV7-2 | TGTGCCAGCAGTCCTTTGGTGTCCCTGGAAAAACTGTTTTTT | CASSPLVSLEKLFF
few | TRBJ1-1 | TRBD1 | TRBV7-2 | TGTGCCAGCAGCAAGGAGACAGGGATGATCGACACTGAAGCTTTCTTT | CASSKETGMIDTEAFF
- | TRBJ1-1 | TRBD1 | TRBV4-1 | TGCGCCAGCAGCCCTGGGACAGGCACTGAAGCTTTCTTT | CASSPGTGTEAFF
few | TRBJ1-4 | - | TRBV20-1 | TGCAGTGCTAGATCCGGGAACGAAAAACTGTTTTTT | CSARSGNEKLFF
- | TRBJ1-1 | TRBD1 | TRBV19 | TGTGCCAGTAGTGGGCAGGGGGCGACTGAAGCTTTCTTT | CASSGQGATEAFF
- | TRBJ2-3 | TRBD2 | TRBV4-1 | TGCGCCAGCAGCCAAGGGACTAGCGGCCTCACAGATACGCAGTATTTT | CASSQGTSGLTDTQYF
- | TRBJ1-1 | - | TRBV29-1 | TGCAGCGTTTGGGGAGGGAACACTGAAGCTTTCTTT | CSVWGGNTEAFF
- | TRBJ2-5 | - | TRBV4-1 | TGCGCCAGCAGCCAAGATCGGTCCGGGGCCCAAGAGACCCAGTACTTC | CASSQDRSGAQETQYF
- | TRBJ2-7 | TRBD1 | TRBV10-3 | TGTGCCACCAGTGACCCGACAGGGTTCGAGCAGTACTTC | CATSDPTGFEQYF
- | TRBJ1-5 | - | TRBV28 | TGTGCCAGCAGTTTGGTCGGGCTTCAGCCCCAGCATTTT | CASSLVGLQPQHF
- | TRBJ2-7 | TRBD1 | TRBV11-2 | TGTGCCAGCAGCCCCCGCCCGACAGGGTACCCCTACGAGCAGTACTTC | CASSPRPTGYPYEQYF
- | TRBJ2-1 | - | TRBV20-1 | TGCAGTGCTGGTGCGGGCGGCTCCTACAATGAGCAGTTCTTC | CSAGAGGSYNEQFF
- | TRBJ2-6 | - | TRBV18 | TGTGCCAGCTCACGGGGGCCGGGGTCTGGGGCCAACGTCCTGACTTTC | CASSRGPGSGANVLTF
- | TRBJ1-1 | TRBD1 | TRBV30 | TGTGCCTGGAGAACGGGAGGGGGCGCGGGTGAAGCTTTCTTT | CAWRTGGGAGEAFF
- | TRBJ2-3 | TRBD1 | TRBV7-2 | TGTGCCAGCAGCTTAGAGGGGGCAGGAGATACGCAGTATTTT | CASSLEGAGDTQYF
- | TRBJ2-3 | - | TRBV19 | TGTGCCAGTCTCAGGACTGAAGGAGCCACAGATACGCAGTATTTT | CASLRTEGATDTQYF
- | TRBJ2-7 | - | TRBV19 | TGTGCCAGTAGTATGGGACCGGGCTACGAGCAGTACTTC | CASSMGPGYEQYF
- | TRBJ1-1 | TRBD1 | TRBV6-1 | TGTGCCAGCATTGGACAGGGTGCCACTGAAGCTTTCTTT | CASIGQGATEAFF
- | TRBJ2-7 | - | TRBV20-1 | TGCAGTGCCCGGAGGGGGACAATCTACGAGCAGTACTTC | CSARRGTIYEQYF
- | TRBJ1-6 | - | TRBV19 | TGTGCCAGTAGTACCGTCGGTTTAGAGGATTCACCCCTCCACTTT | CASSTVGLEDSPLHF
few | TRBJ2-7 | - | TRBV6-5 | TGTGCCAGCAGTGCAACCGACGAGCAGTACTTC | CASSATDEQYF
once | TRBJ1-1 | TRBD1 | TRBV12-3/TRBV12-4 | TGTGCCAGCAGAGGCGGGACAGGGGTGACTGAAGCTTTCTTT | CASRGGTGVTEAFF
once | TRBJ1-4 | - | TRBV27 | TGTGCCAGCAGTGCTTCAGGGGAATGGGGTGAAAAACTGTTTTTT | CASSASGEWGEKLFF
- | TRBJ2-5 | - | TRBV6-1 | TGTGCCAGCAGTGAAGCGCATCCGGAACCGACAGTACAAGAGACCCAGTACTTC | CASSEAHPEPTVQETQYF
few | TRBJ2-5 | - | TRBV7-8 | TGTGCCAGCAGCCAGGGACTTTCAGCAGAGACCCAGTACTTC | CASSQGLSAETQYF